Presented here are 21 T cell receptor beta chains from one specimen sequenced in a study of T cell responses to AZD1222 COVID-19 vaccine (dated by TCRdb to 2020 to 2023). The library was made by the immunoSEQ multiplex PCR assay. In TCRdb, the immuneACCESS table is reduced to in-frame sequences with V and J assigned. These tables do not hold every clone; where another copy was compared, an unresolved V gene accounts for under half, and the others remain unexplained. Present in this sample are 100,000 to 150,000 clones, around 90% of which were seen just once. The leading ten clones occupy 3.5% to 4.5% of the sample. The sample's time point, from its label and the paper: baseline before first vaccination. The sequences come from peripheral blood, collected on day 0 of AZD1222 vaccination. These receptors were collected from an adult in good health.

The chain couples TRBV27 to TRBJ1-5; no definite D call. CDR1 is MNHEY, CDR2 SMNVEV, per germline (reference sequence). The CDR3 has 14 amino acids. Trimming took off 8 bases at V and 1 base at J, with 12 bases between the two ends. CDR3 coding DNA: TGTGCCAGCGCCCCCACCGCGAGCAATCAGCCCCAGCATTTT. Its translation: CASAPTASNQPQHF.

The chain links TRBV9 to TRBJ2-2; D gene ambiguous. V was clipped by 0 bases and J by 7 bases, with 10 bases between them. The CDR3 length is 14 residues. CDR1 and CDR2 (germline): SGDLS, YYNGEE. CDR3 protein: CASSVATGGGELFF. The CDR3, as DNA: TGTGCCAGCAGCGTAGCTACGGGTGGCGGGGAGCTGTTTTTT. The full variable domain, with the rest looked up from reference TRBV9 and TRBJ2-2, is DSGVTQTPKHLITATGQRVTLRCSPRSGDLSVYWYQQSLDQGLQFLIQYYNGEERAKGNILERFSAQQFPDLHSELNLSSLELGDSALYFCASSVATGGGELFFGEGSRLTVL.

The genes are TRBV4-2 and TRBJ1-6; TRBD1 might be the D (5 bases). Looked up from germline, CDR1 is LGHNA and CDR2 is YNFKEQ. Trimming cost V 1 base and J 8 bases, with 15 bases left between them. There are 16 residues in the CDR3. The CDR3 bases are TGTGCCAGCAGCCAAGCTGGGGCCGGGAGGGATTCACCCCTCCACTTT. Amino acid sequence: CASSQAGAGRDSPLHF.

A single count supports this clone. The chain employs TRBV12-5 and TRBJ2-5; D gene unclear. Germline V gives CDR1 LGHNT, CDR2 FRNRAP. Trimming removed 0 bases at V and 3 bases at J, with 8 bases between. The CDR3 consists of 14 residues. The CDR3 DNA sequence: TGTGCTAGTGGTTTGGTGGGTACAGAAGAGACCCAGTACTTC. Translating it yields CASGLVGTEETQYF.

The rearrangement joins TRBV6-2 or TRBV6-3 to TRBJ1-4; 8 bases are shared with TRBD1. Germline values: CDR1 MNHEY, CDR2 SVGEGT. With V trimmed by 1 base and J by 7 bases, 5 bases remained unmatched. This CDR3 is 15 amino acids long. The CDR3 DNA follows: TGTGCCAGCAGTTACTTCCAGGGGGCTCGTGAAAAACTGTTTTTT. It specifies CASSYFQGAREKLFF.

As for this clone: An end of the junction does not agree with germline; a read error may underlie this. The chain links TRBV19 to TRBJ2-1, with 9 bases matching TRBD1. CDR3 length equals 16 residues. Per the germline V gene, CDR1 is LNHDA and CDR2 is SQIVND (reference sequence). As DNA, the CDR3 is TGTGCCAGTAGTATAGCCGGGACAGGGCCCTACACTGAGCAGTTCTTC. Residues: CASSIAGTGPYTEQFF.

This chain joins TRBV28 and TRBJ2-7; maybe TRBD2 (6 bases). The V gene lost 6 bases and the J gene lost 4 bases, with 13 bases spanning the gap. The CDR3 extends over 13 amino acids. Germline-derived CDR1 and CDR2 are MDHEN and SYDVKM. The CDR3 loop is CASRYSGGYEQYF. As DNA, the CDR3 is TGTGCCAGCAGGTACAGCGGAGGGTACGAGCAGTACTTC.

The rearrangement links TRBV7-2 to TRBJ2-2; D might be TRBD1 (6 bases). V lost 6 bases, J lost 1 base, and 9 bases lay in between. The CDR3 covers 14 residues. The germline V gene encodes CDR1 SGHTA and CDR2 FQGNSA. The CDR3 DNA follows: TGTGCCAGCAGGAGACAGGTGAACACCGGGGAGCTGTTTTTT. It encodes CASRRQVNTGELFF.

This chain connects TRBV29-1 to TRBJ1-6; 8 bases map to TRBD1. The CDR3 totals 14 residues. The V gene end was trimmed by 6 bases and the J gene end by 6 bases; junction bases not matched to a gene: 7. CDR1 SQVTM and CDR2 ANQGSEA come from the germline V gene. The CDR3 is CSVQGAGVNSPLHF. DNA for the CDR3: TGCAGCGTCCAGGGGGCAGGTGTTAATTCACCCCTCCACTTT. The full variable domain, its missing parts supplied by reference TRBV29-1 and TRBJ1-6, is SAVISQKPSRDICQRGTSLTIQCQVDSQVTMMFWYRQQPGQSLTLIATANQGSEATYESGFVIDKFPISRPNLTFSTLTVSNMSPEDSSIYLCSVQGAGVNSPLHFGNGTRLTVT.

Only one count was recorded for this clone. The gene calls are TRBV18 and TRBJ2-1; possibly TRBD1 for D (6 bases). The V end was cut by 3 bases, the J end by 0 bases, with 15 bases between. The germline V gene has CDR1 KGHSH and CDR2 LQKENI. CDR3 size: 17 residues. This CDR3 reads CASSPTGTTSSYNEQFF. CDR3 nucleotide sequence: TGTGCCAGCTCACCGACAGGAACGACTTCCTCCTACAATGAGCAGTTCTTC.

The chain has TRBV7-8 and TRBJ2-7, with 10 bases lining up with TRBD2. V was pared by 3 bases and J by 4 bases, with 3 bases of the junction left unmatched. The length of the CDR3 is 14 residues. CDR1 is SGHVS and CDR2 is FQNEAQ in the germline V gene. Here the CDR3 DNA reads TGTGCCAGCAGCTTTGAGCGGGGGGGGTACGAGCAGTACTTC. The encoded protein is CASSFERGGYEQYF.

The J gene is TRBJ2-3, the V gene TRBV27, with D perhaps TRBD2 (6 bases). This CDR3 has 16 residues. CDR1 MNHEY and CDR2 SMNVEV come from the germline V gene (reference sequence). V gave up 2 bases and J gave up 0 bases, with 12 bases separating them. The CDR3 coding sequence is TGTGCCAGCAGTTTAGTAGCGGAGCTTAGCACAGATACGCAGTATTTT. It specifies CASSLVAELSTDTQYF.

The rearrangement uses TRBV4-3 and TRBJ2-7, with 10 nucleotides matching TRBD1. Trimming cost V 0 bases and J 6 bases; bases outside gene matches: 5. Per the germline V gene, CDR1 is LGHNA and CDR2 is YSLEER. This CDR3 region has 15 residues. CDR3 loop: CASSQDSGTGVEQYF. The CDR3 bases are TGCGCCAGCAGCCAAGATTCGGGGACAGGGGTCGAGCAGTACTTC.

The CDR3 sequence: CASSSGQRIRGGYTF. The CDR3 DNA reads as TGTGCCAGCAGCTCGGGACAGCGGATCCGGGGGGGCTACACCTTC. The V gene is TRBV5-4, the J gene TRBJ1-2, with TRBD1 identical over 7 bases. The CDR3 has 15 amino acids. In germline, CDR1 is SGHNT, CDR2 YYREEE (reference sequence). V dropped 3 bases and J dropped 8; count of bases not matched to a gene: 13. Together with reference TRBV5-4 and TRBJ1-2, the CDR3 gives the full variable domain: ETGVTQSPTHLIKTRGQQVTLRCSSQSGHNTVSWYQQALGQGPQFIFQYYREEENGRGNFPPRFSGLQFPNYSSELNVNALELDDSALYLCASSSGQRIRGGYTFGSGTRLTVV.

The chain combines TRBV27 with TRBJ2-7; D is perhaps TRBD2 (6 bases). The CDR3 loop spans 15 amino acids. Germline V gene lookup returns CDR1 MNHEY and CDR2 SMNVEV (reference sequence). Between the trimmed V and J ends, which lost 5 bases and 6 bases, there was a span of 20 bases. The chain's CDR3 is CASSLSWGVGSEQYF. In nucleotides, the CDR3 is TGTGCCAGCAGTCTCTCATGGGGGGTTGGGAGCGAGCAGTACTTC.

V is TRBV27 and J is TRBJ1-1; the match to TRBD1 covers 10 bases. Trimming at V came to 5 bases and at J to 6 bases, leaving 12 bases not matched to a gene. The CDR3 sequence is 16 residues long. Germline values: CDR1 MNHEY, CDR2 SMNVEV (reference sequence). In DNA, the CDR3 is TGTGCCAGCAGTGCACTCGGGGGACAGGGGACCCCTGAAGCTTTCTTT. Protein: CASSALGGQGTPEAFF.

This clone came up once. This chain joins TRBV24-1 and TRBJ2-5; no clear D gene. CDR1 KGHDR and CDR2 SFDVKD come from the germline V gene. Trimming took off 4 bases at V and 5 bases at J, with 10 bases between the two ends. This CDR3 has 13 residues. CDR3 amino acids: CATSDPVEETQYF. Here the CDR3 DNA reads TGTGCCACCAGTGACCCGGTCGAGGAGACCCAGTACTTC.

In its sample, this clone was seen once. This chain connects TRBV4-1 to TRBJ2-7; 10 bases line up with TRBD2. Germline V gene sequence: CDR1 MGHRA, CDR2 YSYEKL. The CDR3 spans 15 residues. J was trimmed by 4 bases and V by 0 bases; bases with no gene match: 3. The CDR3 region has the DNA TGCGCCAGCAGCCAAGAACTAGCGGGAACATACGAGCAGTACTTC. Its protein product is CASSQELAGTYEQYF.

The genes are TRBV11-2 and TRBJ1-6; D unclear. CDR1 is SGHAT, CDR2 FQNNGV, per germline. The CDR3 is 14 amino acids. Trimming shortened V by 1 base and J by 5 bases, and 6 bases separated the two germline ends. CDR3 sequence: CASSLGNDNSPLHF. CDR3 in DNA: TGTGCCAGCAGCTTAGGGAATGATAATTCACCCCTCCACTTT.

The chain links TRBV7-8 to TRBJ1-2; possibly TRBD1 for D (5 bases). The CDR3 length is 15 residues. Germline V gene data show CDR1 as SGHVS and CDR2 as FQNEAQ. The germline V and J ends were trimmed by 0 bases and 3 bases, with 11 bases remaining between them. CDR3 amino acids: CASSLAPGAYYGYTF. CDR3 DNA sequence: TGTGCCAGCAGCTTAGCGCCCGGGGCCTACTATGGCTACACCTTC.

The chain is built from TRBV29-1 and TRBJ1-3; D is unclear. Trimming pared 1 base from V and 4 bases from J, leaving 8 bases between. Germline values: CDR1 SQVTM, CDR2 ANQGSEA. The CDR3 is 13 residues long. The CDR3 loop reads CSVEVTIGNTIYF. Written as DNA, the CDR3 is TGCAGCGTTGAAGTTACAATAGGAAACACCATATATTTT.